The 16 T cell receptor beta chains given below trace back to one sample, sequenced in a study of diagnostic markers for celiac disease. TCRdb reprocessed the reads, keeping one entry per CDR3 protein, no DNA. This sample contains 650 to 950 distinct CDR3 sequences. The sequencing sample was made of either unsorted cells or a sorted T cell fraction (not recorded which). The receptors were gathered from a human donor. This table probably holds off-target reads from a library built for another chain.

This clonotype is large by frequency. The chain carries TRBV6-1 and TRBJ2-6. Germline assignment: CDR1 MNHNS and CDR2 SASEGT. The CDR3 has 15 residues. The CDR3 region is CASRLQGSGANVLTF.

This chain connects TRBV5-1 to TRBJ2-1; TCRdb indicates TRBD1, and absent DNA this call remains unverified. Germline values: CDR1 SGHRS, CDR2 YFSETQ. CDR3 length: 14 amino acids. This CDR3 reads CASASAYQNNEQFF.

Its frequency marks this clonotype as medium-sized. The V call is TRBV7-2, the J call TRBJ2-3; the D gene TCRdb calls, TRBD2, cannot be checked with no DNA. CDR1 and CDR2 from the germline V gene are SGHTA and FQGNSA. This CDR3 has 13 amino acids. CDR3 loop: CASSIQGGDTQYF.

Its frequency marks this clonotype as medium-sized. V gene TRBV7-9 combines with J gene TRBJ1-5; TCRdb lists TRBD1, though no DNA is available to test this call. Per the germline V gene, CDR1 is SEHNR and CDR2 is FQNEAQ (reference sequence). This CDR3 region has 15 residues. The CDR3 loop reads CASRKGGRGNQPQHF.

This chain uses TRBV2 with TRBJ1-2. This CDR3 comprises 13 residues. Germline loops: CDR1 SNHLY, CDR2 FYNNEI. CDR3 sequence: CASSEDSYYGYTF.

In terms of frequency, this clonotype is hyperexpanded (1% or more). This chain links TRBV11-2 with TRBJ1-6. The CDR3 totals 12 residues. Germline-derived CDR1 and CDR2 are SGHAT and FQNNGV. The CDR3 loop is CASSFVEGPLHF.

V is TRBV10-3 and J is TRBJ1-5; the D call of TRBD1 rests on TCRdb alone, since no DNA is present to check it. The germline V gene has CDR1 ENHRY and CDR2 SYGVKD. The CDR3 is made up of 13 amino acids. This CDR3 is CAIRQDPNQPQHF.

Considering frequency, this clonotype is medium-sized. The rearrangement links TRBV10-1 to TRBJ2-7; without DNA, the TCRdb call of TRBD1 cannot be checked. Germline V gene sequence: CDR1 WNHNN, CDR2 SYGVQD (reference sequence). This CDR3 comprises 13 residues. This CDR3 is CASSRDGPYEQYF.

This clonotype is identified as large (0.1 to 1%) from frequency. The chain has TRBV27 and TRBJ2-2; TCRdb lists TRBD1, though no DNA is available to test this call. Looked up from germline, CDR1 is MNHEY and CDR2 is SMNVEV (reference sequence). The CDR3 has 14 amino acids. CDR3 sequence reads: CASSPRQGTGELFF.

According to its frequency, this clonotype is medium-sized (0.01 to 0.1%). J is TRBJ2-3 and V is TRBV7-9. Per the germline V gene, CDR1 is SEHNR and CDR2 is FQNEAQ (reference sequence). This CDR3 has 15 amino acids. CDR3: CASSLPSEITDTQYF.

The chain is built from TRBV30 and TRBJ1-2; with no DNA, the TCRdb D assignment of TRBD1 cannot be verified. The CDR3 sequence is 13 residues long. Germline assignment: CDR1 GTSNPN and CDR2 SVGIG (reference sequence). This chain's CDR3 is CAWSGGAGYGYTF.

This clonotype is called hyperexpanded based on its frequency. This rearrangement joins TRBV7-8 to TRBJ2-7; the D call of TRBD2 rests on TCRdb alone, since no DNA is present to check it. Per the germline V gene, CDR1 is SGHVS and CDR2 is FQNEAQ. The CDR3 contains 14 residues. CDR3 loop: CASSLGTLSYEQYF.

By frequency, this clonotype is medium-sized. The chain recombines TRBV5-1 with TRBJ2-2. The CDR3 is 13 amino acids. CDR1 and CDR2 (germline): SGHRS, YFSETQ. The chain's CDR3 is CASSLQFTGELFF.

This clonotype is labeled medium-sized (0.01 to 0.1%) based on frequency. CDR3 residues: CASSLHGGYEQYF. The chain joins TRBV27 to TRBJ2-7; TCRdb's assignment of TRBD2 cannot be checked, as there is no DNA. Germline V gives CDR1 MNHEY, CDR2 SMNVEV (reference sequence). The CDR3 runs to 13 residues.

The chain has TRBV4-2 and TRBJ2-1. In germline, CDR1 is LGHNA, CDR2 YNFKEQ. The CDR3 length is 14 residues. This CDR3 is CASSQGFSEYEQFF.

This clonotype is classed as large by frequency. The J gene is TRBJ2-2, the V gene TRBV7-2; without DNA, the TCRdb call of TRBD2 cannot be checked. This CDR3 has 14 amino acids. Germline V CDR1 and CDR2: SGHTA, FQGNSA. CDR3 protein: CASSSWTSAGELFF. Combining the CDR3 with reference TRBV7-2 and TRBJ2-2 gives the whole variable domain GAGVSQSPSNKVTEKGKDVELRCDPISGHTALYWYRQSLGQGLEFLIYFQGNSAPDKSGLPSDRFSAERTGGSVSTLTIQRTQQEDSAVYLCASSSWTSAGELFFGEGSRLTVL.